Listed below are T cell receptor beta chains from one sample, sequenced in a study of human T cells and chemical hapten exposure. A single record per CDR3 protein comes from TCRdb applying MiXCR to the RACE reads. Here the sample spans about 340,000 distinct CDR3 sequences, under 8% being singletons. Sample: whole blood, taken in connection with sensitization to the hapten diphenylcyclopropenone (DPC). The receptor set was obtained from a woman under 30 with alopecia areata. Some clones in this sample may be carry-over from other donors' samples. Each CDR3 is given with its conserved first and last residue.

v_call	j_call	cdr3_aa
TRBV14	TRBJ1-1	CASSQPGHLDEAFF
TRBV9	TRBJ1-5	CASSVGTDQPQHF
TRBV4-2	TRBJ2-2	CASSQDEERGAAGELFF
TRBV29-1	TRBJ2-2	CSVEAIGQGGTGELFF
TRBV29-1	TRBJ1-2	CSVVPGQGASNYGYTF
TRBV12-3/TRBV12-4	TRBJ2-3	CASSLRPGRSDTQYF
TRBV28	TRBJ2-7	CASSLWPGQATYEQYF
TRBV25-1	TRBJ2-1	CASSESTSGNEQFF
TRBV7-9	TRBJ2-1	CASSLWGDEQFF
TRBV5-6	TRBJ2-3	CASSLMVADTQYF
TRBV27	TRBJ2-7	CASSLSMGYEQYF
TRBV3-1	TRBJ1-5	CASSQGQRYSPQHF
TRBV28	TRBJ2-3	CASSSGQGYADTQYF
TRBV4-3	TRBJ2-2	CASSLRLSGVGTGELFF
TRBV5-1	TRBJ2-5	CASSYDGTGGEETQYF
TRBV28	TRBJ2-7	CASSEGGTYEQYF